These 5 T cell receptor beta chains originate from one sample sequenced in a study of blood T cells in healthy people across ages. Then a second PCR, running about 7 to 11 cycles, was carried out with a sample-barcoded 5' primer and a J-beta primer mix. One entry per CDR3 protein results from TCRdb running MiXCR on the 5' RACE reads. The sample consists of fewer than 2,000,000 distinct CDR3 sequences, 30% to 40% of them appearing once. The sequenced sample consisted of blood. Receptors were obtained from a human donor in good health.

The rearrangement uses TRBV28 and TRBJ1-6; 7 nucleotides match TRBD1. CDR1 is MDHEN and CDR2 is SYDVKM in the germline V gene. CDR3 length: 13 amino acids. V lost 6 bases to trimming and J lost 10 bases; unmatched junction nucleotides: 6. CDR3 residues: CASSRDSTSPLHF. The CDR3 DNA is TGTGCCAGCAGCCGGGACAGCACATCACCCCTCCACTTT. The complete variable domain, with remaining parts taken from reference TRBV28 and TRBJ1-6, reads DVKVTQSSRYLVKRTGEKVFLECVQDMDHENMFWYRQDPGLGLRLIYFSYDVKMKEKGDIPEGYSVSREKKERFSLILESASTNQTSMYLCASSRDSTSPLHFGNGTRLTVT.

This clonotype occurred many times. V gene TRBV28 combines with J gene TRBJ2-7; D gene unclear. The V gene lost 6 bases and the J gene lost 4 bases, with 7 bases spanning the gap. The CDR3 extends over 11 amino acids. Germline V CDR1 and CDR2: MDHEN, SYDVKM. For the CDR3, the DNA is TGTGCCAGCAGCCCATTTTACGAGCAGTACTTC. It specifies CASSPFYEQYF.

The chain uses TRBV7-3 and TRBJ1-1; TRBD1 is a possible D gene (5 bases). V gave up 5 bases and J gave up 5 bases, with 12 bases separating them. Germline V gene lookup returns CDR1 SGHTA and CDR2 FQGTGA. CDR3 length: 13 amino acids. The CDR3 is CASSPPEGTEAFF. In DNA form, the CDR3 reads TGTGCCAGCAGCCCTCCGGAGGGGACTGAAGCTTTCTTT. Combining the CDR3 with reference TRBV7-3 and TRBJ1-1 gives the whole variable domain GAGVSQTPSNKVTEKGKYVELRCDPISGHTALYWYRQSLGQGPEFLIYFQGTGAADDSGLPNDRFFAVRPEGSVSTLKIQRTERGDSAVYLCASSPPEGTEAFFGQGTRLTVV.

There are a few counts of this clonotype. The genes are TRBV5-1 and TRBJ2-3, with 9 nucleotides matching TRBD1. The CDR3 length is 16 residues. Germline V gene data show CDR1 as SGHRS and CDR2 as YFSETQ. V shed 2 bases and J 6 bases; nucleotides not matched to a gene: 10. Here the CDR3 DNA reads TGCGCCAGCAGCTTCCACTGGACAGGGGTAGGGGATACGCAGTATTTT. It codes for CASSFHWTGVGDTQYF.

This clonotype occurred once. The chain uses TRBV6-1 and TRBJ1-2; 9 nucleotides align to TRBD1. The CDR3 spans 14 residues. The V segment lost 6 bases and the J segment 5 bases; nucleotides outside the gene matches: 7. Per the germline V gene, CDR1 is MNHNS and CDR2 is SASEGT. This CDR3 reads CASSGQGRQYGYTF. The CDR3 nucleotides read TGTGCCAGCAGCGGACAGGGGCGACAATATGGCTACACCTTC.